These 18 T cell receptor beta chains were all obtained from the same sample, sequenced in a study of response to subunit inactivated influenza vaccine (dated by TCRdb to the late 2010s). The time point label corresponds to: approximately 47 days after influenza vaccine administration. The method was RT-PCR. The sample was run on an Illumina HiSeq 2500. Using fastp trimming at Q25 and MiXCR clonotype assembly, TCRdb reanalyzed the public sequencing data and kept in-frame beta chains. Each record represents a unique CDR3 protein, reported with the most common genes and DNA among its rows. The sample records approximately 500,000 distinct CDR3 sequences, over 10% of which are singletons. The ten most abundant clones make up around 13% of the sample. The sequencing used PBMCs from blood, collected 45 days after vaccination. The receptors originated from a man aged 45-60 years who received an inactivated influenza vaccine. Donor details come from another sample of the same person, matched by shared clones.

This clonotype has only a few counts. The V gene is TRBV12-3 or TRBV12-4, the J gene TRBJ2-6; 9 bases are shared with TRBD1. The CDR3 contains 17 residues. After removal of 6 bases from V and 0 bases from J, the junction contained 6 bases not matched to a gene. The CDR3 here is CASRRGQGGSGANVLTF. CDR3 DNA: TGTGCCAGCAGGCGGGGACAGGGTGGCTCTGGGGCCAACGTCCTGACTTTC.

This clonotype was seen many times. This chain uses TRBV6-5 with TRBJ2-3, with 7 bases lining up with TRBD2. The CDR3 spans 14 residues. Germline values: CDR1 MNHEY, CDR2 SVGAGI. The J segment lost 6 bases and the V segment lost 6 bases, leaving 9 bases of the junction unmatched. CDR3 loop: CASRKERGRDTQYF. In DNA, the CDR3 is TGTGCCAGCAGAAAGGAGCGGGGTAGGGATACGCAGTATTTT.

The CDR3 bases are TGTGCCAGCACCATGGGACTAGCGGGATCACGACAGCAGTTCTTC. This gives the protein CASTMGLAGSRQQFF. The J gene is TRBJ2-1, the V gene TRBV5-6; TRBD2 agrees at 13 bases. CDR3 length: 15 amino acids. After removal of 6 bases from V and 11 bases from J, the junction contained 11 bases not matched to a gene. Germline assignment: CDR1 SGHDT and CDR2 YYEEEE.

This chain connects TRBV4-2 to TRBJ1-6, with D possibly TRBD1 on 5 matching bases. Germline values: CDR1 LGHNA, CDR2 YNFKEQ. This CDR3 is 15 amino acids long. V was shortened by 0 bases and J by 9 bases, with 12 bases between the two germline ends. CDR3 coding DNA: TGTGCCAGCAGCCAAGAATTGGGGGTCGGTTCACCCCTCCACTTT. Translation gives CASSQELGVGSPLHF.

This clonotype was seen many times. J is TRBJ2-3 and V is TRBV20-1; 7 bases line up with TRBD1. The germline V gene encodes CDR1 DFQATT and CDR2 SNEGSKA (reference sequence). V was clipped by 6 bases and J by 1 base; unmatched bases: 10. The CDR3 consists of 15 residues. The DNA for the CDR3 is TGCAGTGCCAACAGGGGACAGCTCCGCACAGATACGCAGTATTTT. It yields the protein CSANRGQLRTDTQYF.

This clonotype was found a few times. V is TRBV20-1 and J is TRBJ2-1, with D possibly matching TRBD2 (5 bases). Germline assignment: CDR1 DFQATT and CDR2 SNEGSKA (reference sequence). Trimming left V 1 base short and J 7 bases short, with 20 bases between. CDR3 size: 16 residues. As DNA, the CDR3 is TGCAGTGCTAGAGGAATTAGGAGGCGGCCAGAAAATGAGCAGTTCTTC. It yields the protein CSARGIRRRPENEQFF.

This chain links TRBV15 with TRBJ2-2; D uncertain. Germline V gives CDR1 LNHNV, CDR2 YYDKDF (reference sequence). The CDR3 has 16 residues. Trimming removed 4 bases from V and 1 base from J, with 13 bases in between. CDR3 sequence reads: CATSTQGFWNTGELFF. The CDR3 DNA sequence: TGTGCCACCAGCACCCAAGGTTTTTGGAACACCGGGGAGCTGTTTTTT.

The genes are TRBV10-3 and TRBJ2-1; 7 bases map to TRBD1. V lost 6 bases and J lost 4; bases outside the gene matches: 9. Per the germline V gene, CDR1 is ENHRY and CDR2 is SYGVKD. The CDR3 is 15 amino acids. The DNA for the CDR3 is TGTGCCATCAGCGGTGGGACAGAGACTTACAATGAGCAGTTCTTC. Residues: CAISGGTETYNEQFF.

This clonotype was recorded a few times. CDR3 protein: CSARDGTRGEQYF. DNA of the CDR3: TGCAGTGCTAGAGACGGGACCCGTGGGGAGCAGTACTTC. The V and J genes are TRBV20-1 and TRBJ2-7; D assignment may be TRBD1 or TRBD2 (5 bases each). Germline lookup yields CDR1 DFQATT and CDR2 SNEGSKA (reference sequence). V lost 0 bases, J lost 7 bases, and 13 bases lay in between. The CDR3 contains 13 residues.

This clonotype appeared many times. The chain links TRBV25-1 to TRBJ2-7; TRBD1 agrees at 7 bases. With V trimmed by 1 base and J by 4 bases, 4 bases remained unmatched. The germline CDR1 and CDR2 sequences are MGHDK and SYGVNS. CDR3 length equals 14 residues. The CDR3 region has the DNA TGTGCCAGCAGTGAATGGGGCAGGGGGTACGAGCAGTACTTC. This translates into CASSEWGRGYEQYF.

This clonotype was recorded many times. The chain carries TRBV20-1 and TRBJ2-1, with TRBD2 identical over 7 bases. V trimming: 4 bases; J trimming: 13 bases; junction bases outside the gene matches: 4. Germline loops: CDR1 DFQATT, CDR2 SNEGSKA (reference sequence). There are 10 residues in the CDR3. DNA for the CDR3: TGCAGTGCTACTAGCGGCCGACAGTTCTTC. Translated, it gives CSATSGRQFF.

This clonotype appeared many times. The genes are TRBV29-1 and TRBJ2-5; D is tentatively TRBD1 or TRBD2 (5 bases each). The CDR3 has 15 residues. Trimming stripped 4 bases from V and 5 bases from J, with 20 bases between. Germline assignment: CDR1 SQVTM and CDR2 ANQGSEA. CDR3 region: CSVGGGTSDGETQYF. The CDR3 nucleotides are TGCAGCGTTGGTGGTGGGACCAGCGACGGGGAGACCCAGTACTTC.

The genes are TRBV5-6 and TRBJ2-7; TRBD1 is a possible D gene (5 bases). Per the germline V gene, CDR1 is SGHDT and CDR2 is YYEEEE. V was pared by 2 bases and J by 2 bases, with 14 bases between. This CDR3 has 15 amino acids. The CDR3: CASSLGVLCPYEQYF. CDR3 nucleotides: TGTGCCAGCAGCTTAGGGGTCCTCTGCCCCTACGAGCAGTACTTC.

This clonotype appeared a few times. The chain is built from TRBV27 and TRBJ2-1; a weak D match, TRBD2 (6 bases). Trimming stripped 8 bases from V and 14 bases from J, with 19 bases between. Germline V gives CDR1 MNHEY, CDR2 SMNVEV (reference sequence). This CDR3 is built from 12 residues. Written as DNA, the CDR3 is TGTGCCAGCCGTTCTTTGGGGACGGGGGAGTTCTTC. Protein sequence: CASRSLGTGEFF.

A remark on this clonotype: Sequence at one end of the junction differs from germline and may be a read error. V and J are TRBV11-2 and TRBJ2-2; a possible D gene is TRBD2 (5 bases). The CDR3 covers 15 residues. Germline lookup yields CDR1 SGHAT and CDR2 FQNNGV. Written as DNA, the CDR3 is TGTGCCAGCAGCTTAGAGTGGGTGAACACCGGGGAGCTGTCTTTT. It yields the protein CASSLEWVNTGELSF.

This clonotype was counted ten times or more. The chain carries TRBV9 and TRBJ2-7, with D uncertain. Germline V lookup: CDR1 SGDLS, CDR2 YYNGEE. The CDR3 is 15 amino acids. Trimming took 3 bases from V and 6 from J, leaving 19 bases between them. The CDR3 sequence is CASSAGGFEVFEQYF. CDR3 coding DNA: TGTGCCAGCAGCGCGGGTGGTTTTGAGGTCTTCGAGCAGTACTTC.

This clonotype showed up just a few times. Here the CDR3 reads CASSQVSDSTDTQYF. The CDR3 nucleotides are TGTGCCAGCAGCCAAGTTAGCGATAGCACAGATACGCAGTATTTT. The chain has TRBV3-1 and TRBJ2-3; D possibly corresponds to TRBD2 (5 bases). The CDR3 length is 15 residues. The germline V gene encodes CDR1 LGHDT and CDR2 YNNKEL (reference sequence). V was clipped by 1 base and J by 0 bases, with 8 bases between them.

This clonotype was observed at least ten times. CDR3 residues: CSVAGTGRLEGYTF. The DNA for the CDR3 is TGCAGCGTTGCCGGGACAGGGAGGTTGGAGGGCTACACCTTC. The rearrangement joins TRBV29-1 to TRBJ1-2; 9 bases align to TRBD1. The germline V gene encodes CDR1 SQVTM and CDR2 ANQGSEA. The length of the CDR3 is 14 residues. Germline trimming cut 4 bases from V and 8 bases from J; bases unmatched to any gene: 11.